This TCR beta chain derives from a study of CD8+ T cells in alopecia areata. Regarding the study as a whole: TCR sharing across patients was less clear than in mice, possibly HLA-related.

This clone was counted a few times. No antigen is known for it. The sequencing template was cDNA reverse transcribed from extracted RNA. Repertoires were generated with immunoSEQ multiplex PCR, while TCRdb's copy carries only in-frame clones and drops some. The sample carries approximately 98,000 clones, around 59% recorded once. Germline lookup yields CDR1 PRHDT and CDR2 FYEKMQ (reference sequence). Trimming pared 0 bases from V and 1 base from J, leaving 15 bases between. The CDR3 spans 17 residues. Sequencing used CD8+ T cells sorted from blood. This chain joins TRBV13 and TRBJ2-5; D could derive from TRBD1 or TRBD2 (6 bases each). The sequence was obtained from a human donor in good health. CDR3 amino acids: CASSLGRGGGTQETQYF. The CDR3 DNA reads as TGTGCCAGCAGCTTAGGCCGAGGAGGGGGGACCCAAGAGACCCAGTACTTC. The complete variable domain, with remaining parts taken from reference TRBV13 and TRBJ2-5, reads AAGVIQSPRHLIKEKRETATLKCYPIPRHDTVYWYQQGPGQDPQFLISFYEKMQSDKGSIPDRFSAQQFSDYHSELNMSSLELGDSALYFCASSLGRGGGTQETQYFGPGTRLLVL.